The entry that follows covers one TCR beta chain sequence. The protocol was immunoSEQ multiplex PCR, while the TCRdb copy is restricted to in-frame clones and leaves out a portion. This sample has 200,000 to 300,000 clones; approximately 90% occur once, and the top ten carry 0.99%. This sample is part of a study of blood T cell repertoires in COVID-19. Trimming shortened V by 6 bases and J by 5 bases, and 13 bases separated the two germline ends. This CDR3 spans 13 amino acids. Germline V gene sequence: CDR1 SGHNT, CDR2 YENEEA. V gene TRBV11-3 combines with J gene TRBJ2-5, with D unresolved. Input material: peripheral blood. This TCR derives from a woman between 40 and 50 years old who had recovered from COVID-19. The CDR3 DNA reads TGTGCCAGCAGACAAGACACCCAGGAGACCCAGTACTTC. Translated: CASRQDTQETQYF.